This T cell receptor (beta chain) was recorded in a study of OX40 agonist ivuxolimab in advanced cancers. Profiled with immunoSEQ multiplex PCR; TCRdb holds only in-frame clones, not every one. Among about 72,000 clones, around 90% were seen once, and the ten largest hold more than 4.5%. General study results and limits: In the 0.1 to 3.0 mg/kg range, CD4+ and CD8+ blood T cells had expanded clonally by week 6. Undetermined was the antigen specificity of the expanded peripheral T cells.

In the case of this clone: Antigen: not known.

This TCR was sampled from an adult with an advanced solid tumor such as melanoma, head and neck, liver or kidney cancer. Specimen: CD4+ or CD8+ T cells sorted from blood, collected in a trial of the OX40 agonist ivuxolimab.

Here the CDR3 reads CASSLMKSWTDTQYF. CDR3 sequence (DNA): TGTGCCAGCAGTCTGATGAAAAGTTGGACAGATACGCAGTATTTT. This sequence joins TRBV27 and TRBJ2-3, with D unresolved. CDR3 length equals 15 residues. In germline, CDR1 is MNHEY, CDR2 SMNVEV (reference sequence). Trimming cost V 5 bases and J 3 bases, with 15 bases left between them.